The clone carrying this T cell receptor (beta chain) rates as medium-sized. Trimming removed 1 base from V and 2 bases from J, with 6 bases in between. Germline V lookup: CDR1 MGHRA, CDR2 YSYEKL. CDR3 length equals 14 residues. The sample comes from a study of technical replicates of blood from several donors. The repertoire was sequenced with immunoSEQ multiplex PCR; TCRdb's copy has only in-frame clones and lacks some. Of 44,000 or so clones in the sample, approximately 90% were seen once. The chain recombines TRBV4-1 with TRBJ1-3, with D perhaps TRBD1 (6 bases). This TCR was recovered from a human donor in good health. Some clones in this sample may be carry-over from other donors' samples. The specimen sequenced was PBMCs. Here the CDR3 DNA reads TGCGCCAGCAGCCAAGGGACAGCTGGAAACACCATATATTTT. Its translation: CASSQGTAGNTIYF.